The 12 T cell receptor beta chains listed next were all sequenced from one sample in a study of T-cell memory formation after mild COVID-19. TCRdb reprocessed the 5' RACE reads via MiXCR and lists one record per CDR3 protein. The table records 250,000 or so distinct CDR3 sequences, roughly 18% of them present only once. The material sequenced was PBMCs or a T cell subset sorted from them (not recorded which). These receptor sequences come from a man aged 18 to 35 who had mild COVID-19 (a few samples of this study predate the infection). Cell type and time point are not known.

The rearrangement uses TRBV2 and TRBJ1-1; D is unclear. The CDR3 covers 12 residues. Germline V CDR1 and CDR2: SNHLY, FYNNEI. Trimming removed 0 bases at V and 6 bases at J, with 5 bases between. The CDR3, as DNA: TGTGCCAGCAGTGAAGCAGGGCCTGAAGCTTTCTTT. It translates to CASSEAGPEAFF.

The J gene is TRBJ1-4, the V gene TRBV4-2, with 9 bases aligning to TRBD1. V shed 1 base, J shed 10 bases, and the junction held 4 bases outside the gene matches. CDR1 is LGHNA, CDR2 YNFKEQ, per germline. The CDR3 is 14 residues long. CDR3 nucleotide sequence: TGTGCCAGCAGCCAAGGACAGGGGGGCGGAAAACTGTTTTTT. Encoded protein: CASSQGQGGGKLFF.

This clonotype was observed a handful of times. The chain combines TRBV9 with TRBJ2-2; D remains unclear. The CDR3 is 14 residues long. V was trimmed by 2 bases and J by 4 bases, leaving 9 bases between them. CDR1 and CDR2 from the germline V gene are SGDLS and YYNGEE. This CDR3 is CASSVKRATGELFF. The CDR3 region has the DNA TGTGCCAGCAGCGTGAAACGTGCCACCGGGGAGCTGTTTTTT.

The sample holds a few counts of this clonotype. V usage is TRBV12-5 and J usage is TRBJ1-3, with a possible D match to TRBD1 (5 bases). The ends were cut back, 3 bases at V and 2 bases at J, with 23 bases in the middle. Germline V gene data show CDR1 as LGHNT and CDR2 as FRNRAP. This CDR3 region has 19 residues. CDR3: CASGFLLGAERNPGNTIYF. In DNA form, the CDR3 reads TGTGCTAGTGGTTTTCTCTTAGGGGCGGAGCGGAACCCTGGAAACACCATATATTTT.

The CDR3 loop is CASSPYIRGGSTDTQYF. The CDR3 DNA sequence: TGTGCCAGCAGCCCCTACATCCGGGGGGGAAGCACAGATACGCAGTATTTT. The J gene is TRBJ2-3, the V gene TRBV12-3 or TRBV12-4, with TRBD2 matching 8 bases. The ends lost 6 bases at V and 0 bases at J; junction bases unmatched: 11. This CDR3 spans 17 amino acids.

The chain uses TRBV6-5 and TRBJ2-1; the D gene is possibly TRBD1 (5 bases). The CDR3 sequence is 11 residues long. Per the germline V gene, CDR1 is MNHEY and CDR2 is SVGAGI. V lost 8 bases and J lost 8, with 10 bases in between. CDR3: CASFGADEQFF. In DNA form, the CDR3 reads TGTGCCAGCTTTGGGGCGGATGAGCAGTTCTTC.

The V gene is TRBV5-1, the J gene TRBJ2-3, with 7 bases matching TRBD2. The junction had 6 bases not matched to a gene; V was cut back by 1 base and J by 1 base. The CDR3 totals 16 residues. Germline assignment: CDR1 SGHRS and CDR2 YFSETQ. CDR3 nucleotide sequence: TGCGCCAGCAGCTTGTCGGAGGCGGGGGGCACAGATACGCAGTATTTT. Translation: CASSLSEAGGTDTQYF.

CDR3: CASSWDRSYGYTF. CDR3 bases: TGTGCCAGCAGCTGGGACAGGAGCTATGGCTACACCTTC. V gene TRBV5-4 combines with J gene TRBJ1-2; 8 nucleotides match TRBD1. V lost 3 bases, J lost 4 bases, and 2 bases stayed unmatched. The length of the CDR3 is 13 residues. Looked up from germline, CDR1 is SGHNT and CDR2 is YYREEE (reference sequence).

This clonotype was seen a handful of times. This rearrangement joins TRBV12-5 to TRBJ1-2, with D unresolved. V was trimmed by 1 base and J by 0 bases, leaving 3 bases between them. The germline V gene has CDR1 LGHNT and CDR2 FRNRAP. The CDR3 runs 13 residues. CDR3 DNA sequence: TGTGCTAGTGGTTTGGGGACTAACTATGGCTACACCTTC. Protein: CASGLGTNYGYTF.

The chain has TRBV28 and TRBJ2-5; D is ambiguous. Germline V gene sequence: CDR1 MDHEN, CDR2 SYDVKM. V was cut by 5 bases and J by 7 bases, with 11 bases left in between. This CDR3 contains 12 residues. Written as DNA, the CDR3 is TGTGCCAGCAGTCGCCTATTCGGGACCCAGTACTTC. It encodes CASSRLFGTQYF. Using reference TRBV28 and TRBJ2-5 for the parts outside the CDR3, the full variable domain is DVKVTQSSRYLVKRTGEKVFLECVQDMDHENMFWYRQDPGLGLRLIYFSYDVKMKEKGDIPEGYSVSREKKERFSLILESASTNQTSMYLCASSRLFGTQYFGPGTRLLVL.

The chain is built from TRBV7-9 and TRBJ2-1; TRBD2 might be the D (6 bases). The V gene's germline CDR1 is SEHNR and CDR2 FQNEAQ (reference sequence). V lost 9 bases to trimming and J lost 12 bases, with 21 bases between them. The CDR3 totals 13 residues. This CDR3 reads CASSGGTWLPQFF. The CDR3 DNA follows: TGTGCCAGTTCAGGCGGGACTTGGCTACCGCAGTTCTTC. The full variable domain, completed using reference TRBV7-9 and TRBJ2-1, is DTGVSQNPRHKITKRGQNVTFRCDPISEHNRLYWYRQTLGQGPEFLTYFQNEAQLEKSRLLSDRFSAERPKGSFSTLEIQRTEQGDSAMYLCASSGGTWLPQFFGPGTRLTVL.

This clonotype came up a few times. The chain combines TRBV20-1 with TRBJ2-2; 7 bases are shared with TRBD1. CDR1 DFQATT and CDR2 SNEGSKA come from the germline V gene (reference sequence). CDR3 length: 16 amino acids. With 4 bases clipped from V and 3 bases from J, the junction kept 11 bases outside the gene matches. The CDR3 DNA sequence: TGCAGTGCTACCGACAGGCGCAGGGGGTACACCGGGGAGCTGTTTTTT. Translation: CSATDRRRGYTGELFF.